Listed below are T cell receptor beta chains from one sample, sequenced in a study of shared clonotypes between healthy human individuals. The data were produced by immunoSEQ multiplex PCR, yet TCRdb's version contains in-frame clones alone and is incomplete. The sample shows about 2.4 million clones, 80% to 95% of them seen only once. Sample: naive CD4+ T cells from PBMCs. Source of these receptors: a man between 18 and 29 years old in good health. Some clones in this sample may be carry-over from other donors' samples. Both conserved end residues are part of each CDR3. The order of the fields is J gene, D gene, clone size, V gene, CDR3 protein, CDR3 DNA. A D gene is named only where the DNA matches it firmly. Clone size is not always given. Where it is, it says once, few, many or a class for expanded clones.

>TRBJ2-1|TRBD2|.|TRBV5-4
CASSFFQRGYNEQFF
TGTGCCAGCAGCTTTTTCCAGCGGGGTTACAATGAGCAGTTCTTC
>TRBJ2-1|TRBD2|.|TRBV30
CAWAPGTSTNEQFF
TGTGCCTGGGCTCCCGGGACTAGCACCAATGAGCAGTTCTTC
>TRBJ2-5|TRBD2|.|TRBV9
CASSERLAGQETQYF
TGTGCCAGCAGCGAGCGACTAGCGGGACAAGAGACCCAGTACTTC
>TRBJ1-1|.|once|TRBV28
CASIYSRNTEAFF
TGTGCCAGCATCTATTCTCGGAACACTGAAGCTTTCTTT
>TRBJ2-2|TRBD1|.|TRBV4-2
CASSQATGVLTGELFF
TGTGCCAGCAGCCAAGCGACAGGGGTGTTGACCGGGGAGCTGTTTTTT
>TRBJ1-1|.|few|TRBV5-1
CASSLGNRNTEAFF
TGCGCCAGCAGCTTGGGGAACAGGAACACTGAAGCTTTCTTT
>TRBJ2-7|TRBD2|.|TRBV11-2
CASSLAGSGRPYEQYF
TGTGCCAGCAGCTTAGCGGGTAGCGGGAGACCCTACGAGCAGTACTTC
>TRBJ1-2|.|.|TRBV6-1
CASSPRGTYGYTF
TGTGCCAGCAGCCCAAGGGGGACCTATGGCTACACCTTC
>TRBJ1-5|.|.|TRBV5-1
CASSFNPGSNQPQHF
TGCGCCAGCAGCTTCAACCCAGGGAGCAATCAGCCCCAGCATTTT
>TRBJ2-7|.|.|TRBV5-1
CASSLVQGPYEQYF
TGCGCCAGCAGCTTGGTCCAGGGTCCCTACGAGCAGTACTTC
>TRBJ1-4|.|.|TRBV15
CATSRDSRLNEKLFF
TGTGCCACCAGCAGAGATTCGCGCCTCAACGAAAAACTGTTTTTT
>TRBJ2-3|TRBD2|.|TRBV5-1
CASSLMPSGPLGYTDTQYF
TGCGCCAGCAGCTTGATGCCTAGCGGTCCCCTGGGATACACAGATACGCAGTATTTT
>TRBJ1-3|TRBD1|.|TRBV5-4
CASSPKGVTGVGNTIYF
TGTGCCAGCAGCCCCAAAGGGGTGACAGGGGTCGGAAACACCATATATTTT
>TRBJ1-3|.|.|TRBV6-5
CASSRQAASGNTIYF
TGTGCCAGCAGTCGACAGGCCGCCTCTGGAAACACCATATATTTT
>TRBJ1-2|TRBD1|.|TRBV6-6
CAIRDRVAYGYTF
TGTGCCATCCGGGACAGGGTGGCCTATGGCTACACCTTC
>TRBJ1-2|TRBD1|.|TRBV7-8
CASSLSGTRQGGTNYGYTF
TGTGCCAGCAGCTTGTCCGGTACTAGACAGGGGGGAACTAACTATGGCTACACCTTC
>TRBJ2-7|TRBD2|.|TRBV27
CASSFIFGTSGYEQYF
TGTGCCAGCAGTTTCATTTTTGGGACTAGCGGATACGAGCAGTACTTC
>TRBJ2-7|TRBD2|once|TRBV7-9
CASSSRTSNEQYF
TGTGCCAGCAGCTCCCGGACTAGCAACGAGCAGTACTTC
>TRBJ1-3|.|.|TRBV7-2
CASSFSTQGNTIYF
TGTGCCAGCAGCTTTAGTACCCAAGGAAACACCATATATTTT
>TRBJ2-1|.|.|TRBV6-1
CASSELRRAYNEQFF
TGTGCCAGCAGTGAATTGCGGAGAGCCTACAATGAGCAGTTCTTC
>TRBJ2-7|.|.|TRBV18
CASSRGRDPIPSYEQYF
TGTGCCAGCTCACGCGGCCGGGACCCAATACCCTCCTACGAGCAGTACTTC
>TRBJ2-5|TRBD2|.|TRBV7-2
CASSLGRTSGLETQYF
TGTGCCAGCAGCTTAGGCCGGACTAGCGGGCTAGAGACCCAGTACTTC
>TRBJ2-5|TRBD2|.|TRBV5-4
CASSLASGGQETQYF
TGTGCCAGCAGCTTGGCTTCGGGAGGACAAGAGACCCAGTACTTC
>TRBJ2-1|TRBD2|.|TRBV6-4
CASSPLAGGPFNEQFF
TGTGCCAGCAGCCCTCTAGCGGGAGGGCCTTTCAATGAGCAGTTCTTC
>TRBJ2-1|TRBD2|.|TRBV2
CASSTRLAGAYNEQFF
TGTGCCAGCAGTACAAGACTAGCGGGAGCCTACAATGAGCAGTTCTTC
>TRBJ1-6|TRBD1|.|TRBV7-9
CASSLTGVGESPLHF
TGTGCCAGCAGCCTCACAGGGGTTGGAGAGTCACCCCTCCACTTT
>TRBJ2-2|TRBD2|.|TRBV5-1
CASSGGTSGHTGELFF
TGCGCCAGCAGCGGAGGGACTAGCGGGCACACCGGGGAGCTGTTTTTT
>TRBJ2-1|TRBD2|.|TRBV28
CASSTRTSGREYNEQFF
TGTGCCAGCAGTACTAGGACTAGCGGGAGGGAATACAATGAGCAGTTCTTC
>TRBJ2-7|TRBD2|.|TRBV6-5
CASSYSSGGYEQYF
TGTGCCAGCAGTTACTCGTCGGGAGGGTACGAGCAGTACTTC
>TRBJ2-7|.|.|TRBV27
CASSDPRALYEQYF
TGTGCCAGCAGTGATCCCCGGGCCCTCTACGAGCAGTACTTC
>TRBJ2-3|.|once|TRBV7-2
CASSLARVAATDTQYF
TGTGCCAGCAGCTTAGCCCGGGTTGCGGCAACAGATACGCAGTATTTT
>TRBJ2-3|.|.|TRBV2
CASSVVADTQYF
TGTGCCAGCAGTGTAGTCGCAGATACGCAGTATTTT
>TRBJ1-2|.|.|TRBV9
CASSVAAGADYGYTF
TGTGCCAGCAGCGTAGCGGCTGGGGCTGACTATGGCTACACCTTC
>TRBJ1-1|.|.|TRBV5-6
CASTGDHEAFF
TGTGCCAGCACCGGGGACCACGAAGCTTTCTTT
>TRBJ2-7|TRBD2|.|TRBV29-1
CSARRTSRDYEQYF
TGCAGCGCTCGCCGGACTAGCCGGGACTACGAGCAGTACTTC
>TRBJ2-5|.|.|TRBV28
CASSLMSTERQETQYF
TGTGCCAGCAGTTTAATGTCGACAGAGCGCCAAGAGACCCAGTACTTC
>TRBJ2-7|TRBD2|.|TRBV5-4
CASSWGGLAGAGEQYF
TGTGCCAGCAGCTGGGGTGGGCTAGCGGGAGCGGGTGAGCAGTACTTC
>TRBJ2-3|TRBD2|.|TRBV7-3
CASSLKGLAGPSTDTQYF
TGTGCCAGCAGCTTAAAGGGACTAGCGGGACCAAGCACAGATACGCAGTATTTT
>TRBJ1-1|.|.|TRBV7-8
CASRGGTNEAFF
TGTGCCAGCAGGGGGGGGACAAATGAAGCTTTCTTT
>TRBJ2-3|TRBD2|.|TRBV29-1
CSVGGRATDTQYF
TGCAGCGTTGGCGGGAGGGCCACAGATACGCAGTATTTT
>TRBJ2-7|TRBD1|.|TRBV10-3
CAISDPGTGIYEQYF
TGTGCCATCAGTGACCCCGGGACAGGGATATACGAGCAGTACTTC
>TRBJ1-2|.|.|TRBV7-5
CVRSFRGAARRRNYGYTF
TGTGTCAGAAGCTTCCGGGGAGCCGCACGACGGAGAAACTATGGCTACACCTTC
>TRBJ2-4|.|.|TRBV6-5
CASTKGGPAKNIQYF
TGTGCCAGCACAAAGGGGGGACCGGCCAAAAACATTCAGTACTTC
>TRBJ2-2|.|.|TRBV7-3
CASSLISGTGELFF
TGTGCCAGCAGCTTAATTAGTGGCACCGGGGAGCTGTTTTTT
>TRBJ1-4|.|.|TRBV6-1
CASSVGATNEKLFF
TGTGCCAGCAGTGTTGGGGCAACTAATGAAAAACTGTTTTTT
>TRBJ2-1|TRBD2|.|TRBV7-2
CAIRGASGVNNEQFF
TGTGCCATCCGCGGGGCTAGCGGTGTGAACAATGAGCAGTTCTTC
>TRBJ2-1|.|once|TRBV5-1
CASSFLEASSYNEQFF
TGCGCCAGCAGCTTCCTAGAGGCGAGCTCCTACAATGAGCAGTTCTTC
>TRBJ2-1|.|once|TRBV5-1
CASSPDRTKHEQFF
TGCGCCAGCAGCCCGGACCGCACGAAGCATGAGCAGTTCTTC
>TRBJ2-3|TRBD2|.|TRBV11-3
CASSHGRAGDTDTQYF
TGTGCCAGCAGTCACGGACGAGCGGGAGACACAGATACGCAGTATTTT